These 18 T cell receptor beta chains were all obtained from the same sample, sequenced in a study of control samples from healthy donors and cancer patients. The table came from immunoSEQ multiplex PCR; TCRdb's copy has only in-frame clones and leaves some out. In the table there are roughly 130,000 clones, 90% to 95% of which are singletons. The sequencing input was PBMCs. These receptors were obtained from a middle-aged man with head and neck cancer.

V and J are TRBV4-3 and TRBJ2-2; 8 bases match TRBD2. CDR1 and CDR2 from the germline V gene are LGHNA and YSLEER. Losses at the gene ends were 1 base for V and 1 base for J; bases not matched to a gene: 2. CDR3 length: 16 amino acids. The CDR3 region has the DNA TGCGCCAGCAGCCAAGGAAGCGGGAGGAACACCGGGGAGCTGTTTTTT. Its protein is CASSQGSGRNTGELFF.

The CDR3 coding sequence is TGTGCCAGCAGCCAAGACAAAAGCTCTGGAAACACCATATATTTT. Residues: CASSQDKSSGNTIYF. The chain carries TRBV4-2 and TRBJ1-3; D is ambiguous. The CDR3 spans 15 residues. V lost 0 bases and J 0 bases, leaving 6 bases between the germline ends. CDR1 and CDR2 from the germline V gene are LGHNA and YNFKEQ.

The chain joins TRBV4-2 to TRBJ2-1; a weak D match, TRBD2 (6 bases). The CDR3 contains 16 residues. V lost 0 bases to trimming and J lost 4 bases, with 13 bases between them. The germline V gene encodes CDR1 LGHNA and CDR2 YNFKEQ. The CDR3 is CASSQDPAGTYNEQFF. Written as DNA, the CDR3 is TGTGCCAGCAGCCAAGACCCTGCGGGGACTTACAATGAGCAGTTCTTC.

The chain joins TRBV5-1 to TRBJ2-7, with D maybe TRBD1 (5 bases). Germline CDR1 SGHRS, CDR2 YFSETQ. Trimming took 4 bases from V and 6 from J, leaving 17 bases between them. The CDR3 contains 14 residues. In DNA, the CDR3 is TGCGCCAGCAGCGTACAGGCGTTTGGATCCGAGCAGTACTTC. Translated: CASSVQAFGSEQYF.

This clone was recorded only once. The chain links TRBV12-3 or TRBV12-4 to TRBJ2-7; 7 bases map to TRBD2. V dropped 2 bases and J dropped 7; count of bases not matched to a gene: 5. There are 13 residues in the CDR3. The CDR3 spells CASSLSSSGEQYF. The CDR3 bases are TGTGCCAGCAGTTTATCTTCTAGCGGAGAGCAGTACTTC.

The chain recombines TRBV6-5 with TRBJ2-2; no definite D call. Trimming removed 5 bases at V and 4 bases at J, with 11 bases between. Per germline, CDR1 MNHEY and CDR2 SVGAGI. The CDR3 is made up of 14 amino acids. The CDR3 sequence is CASSRDPGTGELFF. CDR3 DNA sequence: TGTGCCAGCAGTCGAGACCCGGGCACCGGGGAGCTGTTTTTT.

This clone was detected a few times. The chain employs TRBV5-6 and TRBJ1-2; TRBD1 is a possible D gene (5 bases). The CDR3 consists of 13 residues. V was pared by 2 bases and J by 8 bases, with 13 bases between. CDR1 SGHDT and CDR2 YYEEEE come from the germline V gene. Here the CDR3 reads CASSFGRVDGYTF. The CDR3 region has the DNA TGTGCCAGCAGCTTCGGCAGGGTCGACGGCTACACCTTC. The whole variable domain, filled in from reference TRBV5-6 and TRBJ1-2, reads DAGVTQSPTHLIKTRGQQVTLRCSPKSGHDTVSWYQQALGQGPQFIFQYYEEEERQRGNFPDRFSGHQFPNYSSELNVNALLLGDSALYLCASSFGRVDGYTFGSGTRLTVV.

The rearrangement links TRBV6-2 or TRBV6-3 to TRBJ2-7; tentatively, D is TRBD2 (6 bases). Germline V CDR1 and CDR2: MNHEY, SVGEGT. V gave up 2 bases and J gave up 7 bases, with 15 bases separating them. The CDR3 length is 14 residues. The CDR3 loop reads CASSYGGIRWEQYF. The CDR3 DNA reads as TGTGCCAGCAGTTACGGGGGGATCCGTTGGGAGCAGTACTTC.

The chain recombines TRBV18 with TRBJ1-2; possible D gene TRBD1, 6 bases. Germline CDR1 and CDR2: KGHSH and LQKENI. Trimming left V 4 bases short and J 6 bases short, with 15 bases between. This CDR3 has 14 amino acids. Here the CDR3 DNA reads TGTGCCAGCTCACTCACTGGGGGCGCGGATGGCTACACCTTC. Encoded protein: CASSLTGGADGYTF.

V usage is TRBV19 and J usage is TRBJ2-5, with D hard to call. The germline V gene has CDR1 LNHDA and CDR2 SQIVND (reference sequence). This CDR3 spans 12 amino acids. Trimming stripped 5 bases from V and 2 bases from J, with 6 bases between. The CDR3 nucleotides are TGTGCCAGTAGTCCCTCACAAGAGACCCAGTACTTC. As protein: CASSPSQETQYF. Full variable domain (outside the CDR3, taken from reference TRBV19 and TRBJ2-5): DGGITQSPKYLFRKEGQNVTLSCEQNLNHDAMYWYRQDPGQGLRLIYYSQIVNDFQKGDIAEGYSVSREKKESFPLTVTSAQKNPTAFYLCASSPSQETQYFGPGTRLLVL.

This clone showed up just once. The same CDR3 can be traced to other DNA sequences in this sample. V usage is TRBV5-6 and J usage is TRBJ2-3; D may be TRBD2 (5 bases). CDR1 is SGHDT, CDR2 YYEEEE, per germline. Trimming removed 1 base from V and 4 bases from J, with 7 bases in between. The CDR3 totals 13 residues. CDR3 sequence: CASSLRGSDTQYF. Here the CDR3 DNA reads TGTGCCAGCAGCTTGCGGGGTTCAGATACGCAGTATTTT.

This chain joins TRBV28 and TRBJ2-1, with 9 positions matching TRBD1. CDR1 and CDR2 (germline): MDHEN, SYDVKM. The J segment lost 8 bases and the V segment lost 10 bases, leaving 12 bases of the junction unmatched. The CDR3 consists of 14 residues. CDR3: CATLLQGAKDEQFF. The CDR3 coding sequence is TGTGCCACCCTCCTACAGGGGGCAAAGGATGAGCAGTTCTTC.

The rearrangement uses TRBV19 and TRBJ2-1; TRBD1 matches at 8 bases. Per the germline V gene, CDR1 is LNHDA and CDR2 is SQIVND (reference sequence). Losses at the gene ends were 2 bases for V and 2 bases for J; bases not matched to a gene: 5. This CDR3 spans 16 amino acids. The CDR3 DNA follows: TGTGCCAGTAGTATACAGGGGGCGGATGCCTACAATGAGCAGTTCTTC. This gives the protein CASSIQGADAYNEQFF.

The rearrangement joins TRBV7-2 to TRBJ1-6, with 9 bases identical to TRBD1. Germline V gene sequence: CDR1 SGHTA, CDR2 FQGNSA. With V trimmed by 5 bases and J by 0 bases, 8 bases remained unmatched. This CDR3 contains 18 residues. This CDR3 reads CASSLRGTGSSYNSPLHF. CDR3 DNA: TGTGCCAGCAGCCTTAGGGGGACAGGGAGCTCCTATAATTCACCCCTCCACTTT. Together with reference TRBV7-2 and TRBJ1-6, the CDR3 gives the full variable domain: GAGVSQSPSNKVTEKGKDVELRCDPISGHTALYWYRQSLGQGLEFLIYFQGNSAPDKSGLPSDRFSAERTGGSVSTLTIQRTQQEDSAVYLCASSLRGTGSSYNSPLHFGNGTRLTVT.

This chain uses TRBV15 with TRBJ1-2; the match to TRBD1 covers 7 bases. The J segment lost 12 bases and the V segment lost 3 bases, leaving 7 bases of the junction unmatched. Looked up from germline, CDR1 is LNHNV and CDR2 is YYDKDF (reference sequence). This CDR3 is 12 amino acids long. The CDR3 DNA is TGTGCCACCAGCAGCCCAGGGGGTAGGGACACCTTC. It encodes CATSSPGGRDTF.

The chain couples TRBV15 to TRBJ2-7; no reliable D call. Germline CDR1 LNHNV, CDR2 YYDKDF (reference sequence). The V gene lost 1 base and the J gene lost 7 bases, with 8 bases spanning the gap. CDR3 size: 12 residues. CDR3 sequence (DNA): TGTGCCACCAGCAGAGCCGTCGGGGAGCAGTACTTC. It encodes CATSRAVGEQYF.

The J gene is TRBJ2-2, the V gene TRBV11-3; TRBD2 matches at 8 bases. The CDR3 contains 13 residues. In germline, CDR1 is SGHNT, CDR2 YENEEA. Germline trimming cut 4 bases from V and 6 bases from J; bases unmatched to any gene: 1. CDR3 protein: CASSYGGAGELFF. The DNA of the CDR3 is TGTGCCAGCAGCTACGGGGGGGCCGGGGAGCTGTTTTTT.

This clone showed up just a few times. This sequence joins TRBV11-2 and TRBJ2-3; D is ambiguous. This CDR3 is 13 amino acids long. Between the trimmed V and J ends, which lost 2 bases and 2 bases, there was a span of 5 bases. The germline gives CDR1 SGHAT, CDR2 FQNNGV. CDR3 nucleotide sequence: TGTGCCAGCAGCTTACTAATCACAGATACGCAGTATTTT. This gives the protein CASSLLITDTQYF.